Here is one T cell receptor (beta chain) with its context. CDR1 ENHRY and CDR2 SYGVKD come from the germline V gene. CDR3 length: 15 residues. V dropped 2 bases and J dropped 5; count of bases not matched to a gene: 5. The sample is drawn from a study of T cell changes during pregnancy in multiple sclerosis. Clones were read by immunoSEQ multiplex PCR, and TCRdb kept only the in-frame ones, dropping some. The sample has tens of thousands of clones; 80% to 90% are singletons. This chain joins TRBV10-3 and TRBJ2-5, with 10 bases aligning to TRBD2. Sequencing used CD4+ T cells from peripheral blood mononuclear cells, obtained after pregnancy. The clonotype originates from a female donor with multiple sclerosis, enrolled in a pregnancy study. The CDR3 is CAISEGTSGIETQYF. Here the CDR3 DNA reads TGTGCCATCAGTGAGGGTACTAGCGGGATTGAGACCCAGTACTTC.